These 17 T cell receptor beta chains share one sample of origin, sequenced in a study of blood T cell repertoires in COVID-19 (dated by TCRdb to 2018 to 2020). The library came from the immunoSEQ multiplex PCR assay. In TCRdb, the immuneACCESS table is reduced to in-frame sequences with V and J assigned. These tables do not hold every clone; where another copy was compared, an unresolved V gene accounts for under half, and the others remain unexplained. Counted in this sample were 350,000 to 500,000 clones; approximately 90% of them appeared once. The ten most abundant clones make up roughly 0.78% of the sample. The specimen was peripheral blood. These receptors originate from a man aged 18 to 29 with COVID-19, enrolled during active disease.

The rearrangement joins TRBV19 to TRBJ2-7; D might be TRBD1 (6 bases). Germline CDR1 LNHDA, CDR2 SQIVND (reference sequence). With 5 bases removed from V and 5 bases from J, the gap between germline ends came to 16 bases. There are 14 residues in the CDR3. Here the CDR3 DNA reads TGTGCCAGTAGTGCCCAGACAGGTTCCCACGAGCAGTACTTC. This codes for CASSAQTGSHEQYF.

The chain links TRBV4-2 to TRBJ1-4, with D possibly matching TRBD1 (6 bases). The CDR3 has 18 residues. Trimming shortened V by 4 bases and J by 7 bases, and 25 bases separated the two germline ends. Per the germline V gene, CDR1 is LGHNA and CDR2 is YNFKEQ. The CDR3 nucleotides read TGTGCCAGCAGCCCAAGAGGGCAGGGGCGGTCTCGGGGTGAAAAACTGTTTTTT. Amino acids: CASSPRGQGRSRGEKLFF.

This clone was picked up one time. The chain recombines TRBV6-5 with TRBJ2-5; D uncertain. Germline V gives CDR1 MNHEY, CDR2 SVGAGI. Trimming stripped 8 bases from V and 2 bases from J, with 3 bases between. The CDR3 is made up of 10 amino acids. This CDR3 reads CASLQETQYF. The CDR3 coding sequence is TGTGCCAGCCTTCAAGAGACCCAGTACTTC.

This CDR3 is CASSFIRPHKGLWYEQFF. Written as DNA, the CDR3 is TGTGCCAGCAGCTTCATTAGGCCCCACAAGGGGCTATGGTATGAGCAGTTCTTC. The chain couples TRBV11-3 to TRBJ2-1; D might be TRBD1 (5 bases). The CDR3 consists of 18 residues. Germline CDR1 reads SGHNT; CDR2 reads YENEEA. The V end was cut by 3 bases, the J end by 8 bases, with 26 bases between.

V gene TRBV2 combines with J gene TRBJ2-2; D might be TRBD1 (5 bases). V lost 4 bases, J lost 0 bases, and 12 bases lay in between. The CDR3 loop spans 16 amino acids. Germline V gene data show CDR1 as SNHLY and CDR2 as FYNNEI. CDR3 nucleotide sequence: TGTGCCAGCAGTGCCCAGGGTATTTCGAACACCGGGGAGCTGTTTTTT. This translates into CASSAQGISNTGELFF. The full variable domain, in which reference TRBV2 and TRBJ2-2 provide the parts outside the CDR3, is EPEVTQTPSHQVTQMGQEVILRCVPISNHLYFYWYRQILGQKVEFLVSFYNNEISEKSEIFDDQFSVERPDGSNFTLKIRSTKLEDSAMYFCASSAQGISNTGELFFGEGSRLTVL.

The chain couples TRBV11-3 to TRBJ1-6; TRBD1 is a possible D gene (6 bases). The CDR3 length is 18 residues. CDR1 and CDR2 from the germline V gene are SGHNT and YENEEA. Trimming pared 1 base from V and 6 bases from J, leaving 19 bases between. DNA of the CDR3: TGTGCCAGCAGCTTAGGTGGGAGGGGGAGGCGGCTTAATTCACCCCTCCACTTT. Translation: CASSLGGRGRRLNSPLHF.

This chain uses TRBV7-2 with TRBJ1-1; D is perhaps TRBD1 (5 bases). V was trimmed by 0 bases and J by 3 bases, leaving 8 bases between them. CDR1 is SGHTA, CDR2 FQGNSA, per germline. This CDR3 has 14 amino acids. The CDR3 protein is CASSLAPRDTEAFF. The CDR3 DNA reads TGTGCCAGCAGCTTAGCACCCAGGGACACTGAAGCTTTCTTT.

J is TRBJ2-7 and V is TRBV29-1, with 15 positions matching TRBD2. V lost 4 bases and J lost 3; bases outside the gene matches: 4. CDR1 and CDR2 from the germline V gene are SQVTM and ANQGSEA. The CDR3 extends over 15 amino acids. Here the CDR3 reads CSVGTSGREIYEQYF. The CDR3 nucleotides are TGCAGCGTTGGGACTAGCGGGAGGGAAATCTACGAGCAGTACTTC.

This clone has a single count. The chain joins TRBV29-1 to TRBJ2-1; no firm D call. Trimming cost V 7 bases and J 9 bases, with 10 bases left between them. Germline lookup yields CDR1 SQVTM and CDR2 ANQGSEA. The CDR3 contains 10 residues. In DNA, the CDR3 is TGCAGCGCATTCACAGCTGAGCAGTTCTTC. Translated: CSAFTAEQFF.

The genes are TRBV19 and TRBJ1-1; TRBD1 aligns across 7 bases. The CDR3 length is 14 residues. The germline CDR1 and CDR2 sequences are LNHDA and SQIVND (reference sequence). J was trimmed by 11 bases and V by 4 bases; bases with no gene match: 13. The DNA of the CDR3 is TGTGCCAGTAGTAACAGGGGAGGCCGGGTGGGTGCTTTCTTT. Translated: CASSNRGGRVGAFF.

The V gene is TRBV5-6, the J gene TRBJ2-7; D uncertain. Germline V gene lookup returns CDR1 SGHDT and CDR2 YYEEEE. The CDR3 totals 12 residues. Trimming removed 6 bases at V and 3 bases at J, with 10 bases between. This chain's CDR3 is CASTLPGYEQYF. The CDR3 nucleotides read TGTGCCAGCACCCTCCCAGGCTACGAGCAGTACTTC.

The chain uses TRBV7-9 and TRBJ2-7; D remains ambiguous. The V gene's germline CDR1 is SEHNR and CDR2 FQNEAQ (reference sequence). V was cut by 5 bases and J by 5 bases, with 13 bases left in between. The CDR3 spans 13 residues. The DNA of the CDR3 is TGTGCCAGCAGCGGCCCCCTCCGGGACGAGCAGTACTTC. This encodes CASSGPLRDEQYF.

The V gene is TRBV5-1, the J gene TRBJ1-5, with TRBD1 as a possible D gene (6 bases). V was trimmed by 4 bases and J by 0 bases, leaving 11 bases between them. This CDR3 is built from 15 residues. CDR1 is SGHRS and CDR2 is YFSETQ in the germline V gene. In nucleotides, the CDR3 is TGCGCCAGCAGCCTTCGAGGGGGTAGCAATCAGCCCCAGCATTTT. Residues: CASSLRGGSNQPQHF.

The chain is built from TRBV5-4 and TRBJ2-1; weak D call: TRBD1 (6 bases). From germline, CDR1 is SGHNT and CDR2 YYREEE (reference sequence). Deletions cut 5 bases from V and 0 bases from J, with 15 bases between. This CDR3 contains 16 residues. The DNA for the CDR3 is TGTGCCAGCAGAAACAGGGTAACCAGCTCCTACAATGAGCAGTTCTTC. Translation: CASRNRVTSSYNEQFF.

The count of this clone is one. V is TRBV5-1 and J is TRBJ1-1; perhaps TRBD1 as D (5 bases). The germline V gene encodes CDR1 SGHRS and CDR2 YFSETQ. The length of the CDR3 is 14 residues. Trimming pared 4 bases from V and 3 bases from J, leaving 13 bases between. The CDR3 DNA reads as TGCGCCAGCAGCCCGGGGGGATTGGACACTGAAGCTTTCTTT. Translated: CASSPGGLDTEAFF.

This clone has just one count. The genes are TRBV6-5 and TRBJ1-6, with TRBD1 as a possible D gene (5 bases). The V end lost 6 bases, the J end lost 8 bases, and 17 bases lay between the germline ends. The CDR3 is 15 amino acids. Germline V lookup: CDR1 MNHEY, CDR2 SVGAGI. CDR3 amino acids: CASSPSGGSYSPLHF. The DNA for the CDR3 is TGTGCCAGCAGCCCCTCCGGGGGGTCATATTCACCCCTCCACTTT.

In DNA form, the CDR3 reads TGTGCCAGTAGCACAAAAGGGACTAGCGGGAGCTACGAGCAGTACTTC. The encoded protein is CASSTKGTSGSYEQYF. The genes are TRBV19 and TRBJ2-7; 14 bases align to TRBD2. This CDR3 region has 16 residues. The germline CDR1 and CDR2 sequences are LNHDA and SQIVND (reference sequence). The V and J ends lost 6 bases and 3 bases, in that order; junction bases with no gene match: 7.